The 13 T cell receptor beta chains below were found in one sample sequenced in a study of control samples from healthy donors and cancer patients (dated by TCRdb to about 2020). The library was obtained by the immunoSEQ multiplex PCR assay. TCRdb provides this immuneACCESS table in a form limited to in-frame rearrangements. Some clones are lacking; in checked studies, under half of them reflect an unresolved V gene, and why the rest are absent is not known. The table for this sample lists approximately 170,000 clones; around nine tenths of them were counted only once. The ten largest clonotypes hold 0.68% of the sample. Sequenced sample: blood. Every receptor here comes from a woman aged 30 to 39 in good health.

This clone has only one observation. V is TRBV7-9 and J is TRBJ2-3; D tentatively fits TRBD1 or TRBD2 (6 bases each). V shed 5 bases and J shed 2 bases, with 14 bases lying between them. From germline, CDR1 is SEHNR and CDR2 FQNEAQ (reference sequence). The CDR3 runs to 15 residues. In DNA, the CDR3 is TGTGCCAGCAGCGCCACAGGGACTCCCACAGATACGCAGTATTTT. Translation gives CASSATGTPTDTQYF. The whole variable domain, remainder taken from reference TRBV7-9 and TRBJ2-3, is DTGVSQNPRHKITKRGQNVTFRCDPISEHNRLYWYRQTLGQGPEFLTYFQNEAQLEKSRLLSDRFSAERPKGSFSTLEIQRTEQGDSAMYLCASSATGTPTDTQYFGPGTRLTVL.

CDR3 sequence reads: CATSEAGQPVDQPQHF. CDR3 bases: TGTGCCACCAGTGAAGCCGGACAGCCCGTGGATCAGCCCCAGCATTTT. The chain carries TRBV24-1 and TRBJ1-5; weak D call: TRBD1 (6 bases). CDR1 KGHDR and CDR2 SFDVKD come from the germline V gene. This CDR3 comprises 16 residues. Between the trimmed V and J ends, which lost 4 bases and 5 bases, there was a span of 17 bases.

This rearrangement joins TRBV25-1 to TRBJ2-7; D remains ambiguous. Deletions cut 4 bases from V and 4 bases from J, with 17 bases between. Germline V gene lookup returns CDR1 MGHDK and CDR2 SYGVNS. This CDR3 contains 15 residues. The CDR3 bases are TGTGCCAGCAGTGGACCGGTATATAAGGGTTACGAGCAGTACTTC. Amino acid sequence: CASSGPVYKGYEQYF.

The genes are TRBV28 and TRBJ2-5; perhaps D is TRBD1 or TRBD2 (5 bases each). V dropped 3 bases and J dropped 2 bases, with 10 bases sitting between them. CDR1 and CDR2 (germline): MDHEN, SYDVKM. This CDR3 is built from 14 residues. CDR3 region: CASSFGTVQETQYF. In DNA, the CDR3 is TGTGCCAGCAGTTTTGGGACGGTTCAAGAGACCCAGTACTTC.

The J gene is TRBJ2-5, the V gene TRBV29-1; tentatively, D is TRBD2 (5 bases). CDR3 length: 14 amino acids. Germline CDR1 SQVTM, CDR2 ANQGSEA. V lost 7 bases, J lost 2 bases, and 17 bases lay in between. The CDR3 DNA sequence: TGCAGCGCTGCGGGTCAGGCAGGACAAGAGACCCAGTACTTC. This gives the protein CSAAGQAGQETQYF.

This chain links TRBV19 with TRBJ2-1, with a possible D match to TRBD2 (8 bases). Between the trimmed V and J ends, which lost 4 bases and 8 bases, there was a span of 21 bases. The CDR3 has 16 residues. Germline CDR1 is LNHDA and CDR2 is SQIVND (reference sequence). CDR3 nucleotide sequence: TGTGCCAGTAGTAGGTGGGCGGGAGGCAGGGGGGATGAGCAGTTCTTC. It specifies CASSRWAGGRGDEQFF.

V gene TRBV11-2 combines with J gene TRBJ2-7; 8 bases fit TRBD2. From germline, CDR1 is SGHAT and CDR2 FQNNGV. After removal of 5 bases from V and 3 bases from J, the junction contained 6 bases not matched to a gene. CDR3 size: 14 residues. CDR3 in amino acids: CASSTAGVVYEQYF. The CDR3 DNA follows: TGTGCCAGCAGCACAGCGGGAGTTGTCTACGAGCAGTACTTC.

The DNA for the CDR3 is TGTGCCAGCAGCCCACTGCCCGGGGGCGACGGGGAGCTGTTTTTT. As protein: CASSPLPGGDGELFF. The J gene is TRBJ2-2, the V gene TRBV7-3, with D perhaps being TRBD1 or TRBD2 (6 bases each). Germline CDR1 is SGHTA and CDR2 is FQGTGA. This CDR3 contains 15 residues. V gave up 5 bases and J gave up 7 bases, with 17 bases separating them.

The CDR3 here is CASRDWAKETQYF. Here the CDR3 DNA reads TGTGCCAGCAGAGATTGGGCCAAAGAGACCCAGTACTTC. This rearrangement joins TRBV12-3 or TRBV12-4 to TRBJ2-5; the D is unclear. Trimming took 6 bases from V and 3 from J, leaving 11 bases between them. The CDR3 spans 13 residues.

The rearrangement joins TRBV7-9 to TRBJ2-7; unclear D gene. The CDR3 is made up of 12 amino acids. In germline, CDR1 is SEHNR, CDR2 FQNEAQ (reference sequence). Between the trimmed V and J ends, which lost 5 bases and 4 bases, there was a span of 9 bases. The CDR3 DNA reads TGTGCCAGCAGCGGGCGAGAGTACGAGCAGTACTTC. Translating gives CASSGREYEQYF.

The chain combines TRBV12-3 or TRBV12-4 with TRBJ1-2; no reliable D call. V lost 4 bases to trimming and J lost 4 bases, with 10 bases between them. The CDR3 runs 13 residues. Here the CDR3 DNA reads TGTGCCAGCAGTTCCTCTCTTTCCTATGGCTACACCTTC. It specifies CASSSSLSYGYTF.

The chain carries TRBV25-1 and TRBJ1-2; D is perhaps TRBD1 (6 bases). CDR3 length equals 12 residues. V was cut by 2 bases and J by 6 bases, with 7 bases left in between. The germline V gene has CDR1 MGHDK and CDR2 SYGVNS. CDR3 protein: CASSEQGNGYTF. The CDR3 coding sequence is TGTGCCAGCAGTGAACAGGGGAATGGCTACACCTTC.

The J gene is TRBJ2-3, the V gene TRBV6-5, with TRBD2 as a possible D gene (6 bases). There are 14 residues in the CDR3. V was clipped by 0 bases and J by 6 bases, with 10 bases between them. Germline CDR1 reads MNHEY; CDR2 reads SVGAGI. For the CDR3, the DNA is TGTGCCAGCAGTTACTCCTGGGCGGGGGATACGCAGTATTTT. It is translated as CASSYSWAGDTQYF.